Reported below is one TCR beta chain. This specimen comes from a study of control samples from healthy donors and cancer patients. Libraries were prepared by immunoSEQ multiplex PCR; TCRdb keeps only in-frame clonotypes and omits some of them. The profile covers 100,000 to 150,000 clones, with around 90% appearing a single time and roughly 2.7% taken by the ten largest. CDR1 is MRHNA and CDR2 is SNTAGT in the germline V gene. Trimming cost V 4 bases and J 1 base, with 14 bases left between them. The CDR3 length is 16 residues. The chain carries TRBV6-4 and TRBJ1-5, with D perhaps matching TRBD1 (5 bases). The sample taken for sequencing was blood. This TCR was recovered from a man aged 35 to 55 in good health. The CDR3 reads CASSAPRTSSNQPQHF. The CDR3 DNA reads TGTGCCAGCAGTGCCCCCAGGACATCAAGCAATCAGCCCCAGCATTTT.